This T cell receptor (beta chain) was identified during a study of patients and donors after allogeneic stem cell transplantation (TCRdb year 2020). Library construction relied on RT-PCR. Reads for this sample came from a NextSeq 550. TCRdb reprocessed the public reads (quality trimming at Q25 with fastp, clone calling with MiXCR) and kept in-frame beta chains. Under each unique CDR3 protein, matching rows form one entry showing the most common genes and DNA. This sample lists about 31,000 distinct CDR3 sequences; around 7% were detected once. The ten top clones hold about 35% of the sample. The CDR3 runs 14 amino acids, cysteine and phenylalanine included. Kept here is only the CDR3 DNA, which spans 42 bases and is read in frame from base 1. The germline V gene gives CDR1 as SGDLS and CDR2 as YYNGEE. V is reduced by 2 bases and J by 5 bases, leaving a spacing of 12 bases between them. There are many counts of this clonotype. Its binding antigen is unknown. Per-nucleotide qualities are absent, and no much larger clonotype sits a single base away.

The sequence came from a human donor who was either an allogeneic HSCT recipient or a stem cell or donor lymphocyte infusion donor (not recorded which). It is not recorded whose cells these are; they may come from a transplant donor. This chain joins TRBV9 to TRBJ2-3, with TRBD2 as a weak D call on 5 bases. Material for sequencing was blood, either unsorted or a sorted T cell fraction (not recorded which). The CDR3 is CASSVPRTVDTQYF. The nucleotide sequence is TGTGCCAGCAGCGTCCCCAGGACTGTAGATACGCAGTATTTT.